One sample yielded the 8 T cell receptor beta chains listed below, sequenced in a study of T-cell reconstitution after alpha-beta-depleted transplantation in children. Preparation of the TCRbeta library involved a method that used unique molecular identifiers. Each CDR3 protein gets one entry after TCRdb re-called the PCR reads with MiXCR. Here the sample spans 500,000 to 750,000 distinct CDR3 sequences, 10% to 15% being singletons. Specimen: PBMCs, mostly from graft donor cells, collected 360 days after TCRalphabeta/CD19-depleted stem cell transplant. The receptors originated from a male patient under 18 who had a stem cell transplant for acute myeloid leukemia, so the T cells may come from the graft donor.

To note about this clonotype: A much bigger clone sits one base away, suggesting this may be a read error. CDR3: CASSSTGYQETQYF. The CDR3 bases are TGTGCCAGCAGCTCCACAGGTTACCAAGAGACCCAGTACTTC. The chain joins TRBV6-1 to TRBJ2-5, with D tentatively TRBD1 (5 bases). Germline assignment: CDR1 MNHNS and CDR2 SASEGT. The V gene lost 6 bases and the J gene lost 0 bases, with 11 bases spanning the gap. The CDR3 totals 14 residues.

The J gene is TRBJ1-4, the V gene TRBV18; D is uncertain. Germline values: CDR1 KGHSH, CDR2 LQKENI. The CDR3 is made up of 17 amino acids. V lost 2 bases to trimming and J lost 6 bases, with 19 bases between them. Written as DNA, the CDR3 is TGTGCCAGCTCACCAGGAGGCGTGAGTGGTGGACATGAAAAACTGTTTTTT. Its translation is CASSPGGVSGGHEKLFF.

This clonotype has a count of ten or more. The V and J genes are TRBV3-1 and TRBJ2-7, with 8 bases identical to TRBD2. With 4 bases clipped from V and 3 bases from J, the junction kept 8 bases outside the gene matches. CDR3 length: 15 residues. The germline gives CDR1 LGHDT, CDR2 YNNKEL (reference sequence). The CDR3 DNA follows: TGTGCCAGCAGCCCTGCGGGACTAGTGAACTACGAGCAGTACTTC. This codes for CASSPAGLVNYEQYF.

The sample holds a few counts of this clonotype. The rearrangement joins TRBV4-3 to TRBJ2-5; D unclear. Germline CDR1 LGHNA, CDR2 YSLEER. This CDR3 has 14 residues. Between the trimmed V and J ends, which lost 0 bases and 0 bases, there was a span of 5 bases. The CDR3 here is CASSQDAYQETQYF. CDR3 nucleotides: TGCGCCAGCAGCCAAGATGCCTACCAAGAGACCCAGTACTTC.

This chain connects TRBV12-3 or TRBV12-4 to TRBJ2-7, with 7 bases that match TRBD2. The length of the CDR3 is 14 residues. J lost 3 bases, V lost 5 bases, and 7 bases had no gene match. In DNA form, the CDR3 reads TGTGCCAGCAGTCCCGGACTAGTAATCTACGAGCAGTACTTC. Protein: CASSPGLVIYEQYF.

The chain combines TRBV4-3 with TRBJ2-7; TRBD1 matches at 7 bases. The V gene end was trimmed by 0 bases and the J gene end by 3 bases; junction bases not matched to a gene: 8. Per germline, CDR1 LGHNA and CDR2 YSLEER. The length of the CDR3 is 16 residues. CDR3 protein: CASSQDTGALFYEQYF. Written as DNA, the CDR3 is TGCGCCAGCAGCCAAGACACAGGGGCCCTATTCTACGAGCAGTACTTC.

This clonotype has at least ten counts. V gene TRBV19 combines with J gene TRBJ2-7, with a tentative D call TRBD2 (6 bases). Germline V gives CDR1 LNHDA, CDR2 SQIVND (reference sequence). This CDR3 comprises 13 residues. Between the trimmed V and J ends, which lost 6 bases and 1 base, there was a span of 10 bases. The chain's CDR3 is CASSLTRSYEQYF. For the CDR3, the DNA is TGTGCCAGTAGCTTGACTAGGTCCTACGAGCAGTACTTC. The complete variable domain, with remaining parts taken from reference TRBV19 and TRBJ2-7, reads DGGITQSPKYLFRKEGQNVTLSCEQNLNHDAMYWYRQDPGQGLRLIYYSQIVNDFQKGDIAEGYSVSREKKESFPLTVTSAQKNPTAFYLCASSLTRSYEQYFGPGTRLTVT.

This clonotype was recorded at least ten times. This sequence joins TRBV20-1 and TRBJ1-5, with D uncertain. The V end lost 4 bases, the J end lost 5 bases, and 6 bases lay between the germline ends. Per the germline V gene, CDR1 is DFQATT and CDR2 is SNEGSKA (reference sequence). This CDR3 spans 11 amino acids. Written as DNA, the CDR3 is TGCAGTGCTACCCCCGATCAGCCCCAGCATTTT. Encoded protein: CSATPDQPQHF.